This section outlines one T cell receptor (beta chain) sequence together with its context. This specimen belongs to a study of blood T cell repertoires in COVID-19. Study in general: Some COVID-19 samples were acute and others convalescent; all came from the United States, Italy and Spain. In each case, the material was cDNA or gDNA derived from T cells, B-cell-depleted T cells, or PBMCs.

Per the authors' pipeline: Nucleated cell counts were estimated from reference gene primer amplification. Only in-frame clones appear in the TCRdb table, and some are missing; sequencing was by immunoSEQ multiplex PCR. D and trimming come from the DNA, and the V and J calls and clone size come from that table. The sample lists hundreds of thousands of clones; around 80% were seen once. Trimming pared 7 bases from V and 5 bases from J, leaving 9 bases between. The CDR3 is 13 amino acids. The germline V gene encodes CDR1 MNHNY and CDR2 SVGAGI (reference sequence). Material for sequencing was peripheral blood. The source of this sequence is a man in his forties or fifties with acute or convalescent COVID-19. V usage is TRBV6-6 and J usage is TRBJ1-6; D is possibly TRBD1 (5 bases). This chain's CDR3 is CASTTGDNSPLHF. CDR3 coding DNA: TGTGCCAGCACTACAGGAGATAATTCACCCCTCCACTTT.